The 25 T cell receptor beta chains reported below all come from one sample, sequenced in a study of CD8+ T cells in alopecia areata. Extracted RNA was reverse transcribed into cDNA, the sequencing template. Using immunoSEQ multiplex PCR, the repertoire was profiled, and TCRdb retains in-frame clones only, with some absent. The table lists over 100,000 clones, no singletons, with 15% to 20% in the top ten. The sequenced sample was lesional skin. The receptors come from a C3H/HeJ mouse with alopecia areata. The mouse line has the MHC haplotype H2-k.

Comments on this clone: Gene names follow the mouse nomenclature. Read data end 4 residues before the CDR3 end; the end is taken from the germline J gene. The chain has TRBV5 and TRBJ2-3; 10 nucleotides line up with TRBD1. This CDR3 contains 16 residues. Germline V gene sequence: CDR1 LGHNA, CDR2 YNLKQL (reference sequence). V gave up 4 bases and J gave up 0 bases; unmatched junction bases: 4. The CDR3 DNA, read in part, is TGTGCCAGCAGCCTGGGACAGGGGCCTAGTGCAGAA. Translated: CASSLGQGPSAE. The whole CDR3 protein reads CASSLGQGPSAETLYF.

This clone was observed a few times. Gene and germline names: mouse. The sequenced fragment ends 4 residues before the CDR3 boundary, so the rest is inferred from the germline J gene. The chain is built from TRBV13-1 and TRBJ1-1; TRBD1 aligns across 10 bases. The CDR3 length is 16 residues. The J segment lost 1 base and the V segment lost 2 bases, leaving 5 bases of the junction unmatched. Germline CDR1 reads NSHNY; CDR2 reads SYGAGN. CDR3 amino acids: CASSDPWDRGNTEVFF. CDR3 DNA (partial): TGTGCCAGCAGTGACCCCTGGGACAGGGGAAACACA.

As regards this clone: Gene names follow the mouse nomenclature. The sequenced fragment ends 4 residues before the CDR3 boundary, so the rest is inferred from the germline J gene. The gene calls are TRBV19 and TRBJ1-1; the D gene is possibly TRBD1 (6 bases). The germline V gene encodes CDR1 FNHDT and CDR2 SITEND (reference sequence). The CDR3 spans 11 residues. CDR3 DNA (partial): TGTGCCAGCAGCCTCAGGGGA. This gives the protein CASSLRG. The CDR3, in full, reads CASSLRGEVFF.

On this clone: Gene names and germline refer to mouse. The read stops 4 residues short of the end of the CDR3; the missing end is completed from the germline J gene. The chain combines TRBV17 with TRBJ2-1; 13 bases fit TRBD2. The CDR3 totals 17 residues. The J segment lost 5 bases and the V segment lost 0 bases, leaving 4 bases of the junction unmatched. CDR1 MNHDT and CDR2 YYDKIL come from the germline V gene. The CDR3 bases that were read are TGTGCTAGCAGTAGAGAGGACTGGGGGGGCGCGGATGCT. Amino acids: CASSREDWGGADA. The full CDR3 protein is CASSREDWGGADAEQFF.

This clone appeared a few times. The protein in this entry is translated from the DNA; at residue 13 it differs from the protein listed in TCRdb. The listed genes are named as in mouse. The CDR3 bases that were read are TGTGCTAGCAGTAGCCCTGGGACAGATTCTGGAAATACG. This translates into CASSSPGTDSGNT. The full CDR3 sequence reads CASSSPGTDSGNTLYF. The rearrangement uses TRBV17 and TRBJ1-3; the match to TRBD1 covers 7 bases. The DNA ends 3 residues before the CDR3 does, and the rest of the CDR3 is filled in from the germline J gene. The CDR3 spans 16 residues. Trimming at V came to 3 bases and at J to 0 bases, leaving 5 bases not matched to a gene. Germline V lookup: CDR1 MNHDT, CDR2 YYDKIL.

To note about this clone: Gene names are the mouse ones. The read terminates 4 residues before the CDR3 end, so the remaining end is supplied by the germline J gene. The J gene is TRBJ1-1, the V gene TRBV1; 8 nucleotides line up with TRBD1. The germline gives CDR1 NSQYPW, CDR2 LRSPGD (reference sequence). The CDR3 contains 13 residues. CDR3 amino acids: CTCSASRGQEVFF. The DNA read from the CDR3 is TGCACCTGCAGTGCAAGCAGGGGGCAA. Using reference TRBV1 and TRBJ1-1 for the parts outside the CDR3, the full variable domain is VTLLEQNPRWRLVPRGQAVNLRCILKNSQYPWMSWYQQDLQKQLQWLFTLRSPGDKEVKSLPGADYLATRVTDTELRLQVANMSQGRTLYCTCSASRGQEVFFGKGTRLTVV.

This clone was seen only a few times. Gene names follow the mouse nomenclature. The sequence runs out 4 residues before the end of the CDR3; the remainder is reconstructed from the germline J gene. The V call is TRBV13-3, the J call TRBJ2-7; 8 nucleotides match TRBD2. Germline trimming cut 4 bases from V and 0 bases from J; bases unmatched to any gene: 6. CDR3 length: 15 residues. Germline V gene data show CDR1 as NNHDY and CDR2 as SYVADS. The CDR3 DNA, read in part, is TGTGCCAGCAGTCAATCTGACTGGGGCTCCTAT. Translating gives CASSQSDWGSY. In full, the CDR3 is CASSQSDWGSYEQYF.

Concerning this clone itself: Gene names are the mouse ones. The CDR3 is cut off 4 residues early in the read; its end comes from the germline J gene. The chain has TRBV13-2 and TRBJ2-7, with 9 bases identical to TRBD1. Germline V gene sequence: CDR1 NNHNN, CDR2 SYGAGS (reference sequence). V dropped 4 bases and J dropped 2; count of bases not matched to a gene: 1. There are 13 residues in the CDR3. The sequenced part of the CDR3 DNA is TGTGCCAGCGGTCGGACAGGGGCCTAT. Its translation: CASGRTGAY. The whole CDR3 sequence reads CASGRTGAYEQYF.

This clone was picked up a small number of times. All gene names here are mouse names. With the read ending 4 residues before the CDR3 end, the germline J gene is used to fill in that end. This chain connects TRBV1 to TRBJ2-5; 9 bases fit TRBD1. The germline gives CDR1 NSQYPW, CDR2 LRSPGD (reference sequence). The CDR3 extends over 14 amino acids. The sequenced CDR3 bases are TGCACCTGCAGTGAGGACAGGGGTGAAGAC. As protein: CTCSEDRGED. The full CDR3 sequence reads CTCSEDRGEDTQYF.

This clone was seen a few times. The germline and genes are mouse ones. The sequenced fragment ends 4 residues before the CDR3 boundary, so the rest is inferred from the germline J gene. The chain recombines TRBV13-3 with TRBJ2-1, with 9 positions matching TRBD1. CDR1 and CDR2 from the germline V gene are NNHDY and SYVADS. With 0 bases clipped from V and 1 base from J, the junction kept 5 bases outside the gene matches. This CDR3 is built from 17 residues. The CDR3 protein is CASSDDRGRRNYAEQFF. The CDR3 bases that were read are TGTGCCAGCAGTGATGACAGGGGGCGCAGGAACTATGCT.

On this clone: Here the gene names and germline are mouse. The read falls 4 residues short of the CDR3 end, and the missing part is taken from the germline J gene. This chain links TRBV15 with TRBJ2-7, with 11 nucleotides matching TRBD2. V dropped 3 bases and J dropped 0; count of bases not matched to a gene: 1. The CDR3 sequence is 15 residues long. Germline V CDR1 and CDR2: SGHND, FRSKSL. Incomplete CDR3 DNA: TGTGCCAGCAGTTTGGGGACTGGGGGCTCCTAT. Translated: CASSLGTGGSY. The complete CDR3 reads CASSLGTGGSYEQYF.

This clone was detected ten times or more. Mouse names are used for the genes. The CDR3 is cut off 4 residues early in the read; its end comes from the germline J gene. This chain connects TRBV1 to TRBJ2-1, with 7 bases fitting TRBD1. Germline assignment: CDR1 NSQYPW and CDR2 LRSPGD (reference sequence). The CDR3 extends over 15 amino acids. V was clipped by 0 bases and J by 4 bases; unmatched bases: 3. The CDR3 bases that were read are TGCACCTGCAGTGCAGATCTGGGACAGTATGCT. The encoded protein is CTCSADLGQYA. The CDR3 reads in full as CTCSADLGQYAEQFF.

Concerning this clone itself: Gene labels here are mouse ones. The read stops 4 residues short of the end of the CDR3; the missing end is completed from the germline J gene. The V call is TRBV13-3, the J call TRBJ1-4, with D possibly TRBD1 on 5 matching bases. The germline CDR1 and CDR2 sequences are NNHDY and SYVADS. The V gene lost 10 bases and the J gene lost 5 bases, with 12 bases spanning the gap. This CDR3 is built from 12 residues. CDR3: CAPGKGNERLFF. The CDR3 DNA, read in part, is TGTGCCCCCGGGAAGGGGAACGAA. Based on the CDR3 plus reference TRBV13-3 and TRBJ1-4, the full variable domain is EAAVTQSPRSKVAVTGGKVTLSCHQTNNHDYMYWYRQDTGHGLRLIHYSYVADSTEKGDIPDGYKASRPSQENFSLILELASLSQTAVYFCAPGKGNERLFFGHGTKLSVL.

A few counts support this clone. Genes and germline are mouse. The read halts 4 residues ahead of the CDR3 end, with the missing end drawn from the germline J gene. The chain couples TRBV13-1 to TRBJ2-2, with TRBD2 matching over 7 bases. Germline loops: CDR1 NSHNY, CDR2 SYGAGN. V lost 1 base and J lost 0; bases outside the gene matches: 3. This CDR3 is built from 16 residues. CDR3 DNA, as far as it was read: TGTGCCAGCAGTGATTGGCTGGGGGCAAACACCGGG. Translated, it gives CASSDWLGANTG. The whole CDR3 region reads CASSDWLGANTGQLYF.

Remarks on this clone: Gene names and germline refer to mouse. The chain's CDR3 is CASSDRQGNSNERLFF. CDR3 DNA, as far as it was read: TGTGCCAGCAGTGATAGACAGGGAAATTCCAACGAA. V gene TRBV13-3 combines with J gene TRBJ1-4; 7 bases are shared with TRBD1. From the germline J gene comes the end of the CDR3, since the read stops 4 residues before it. Germline V gene lookup returns CDR1 NNHDY and CDR2 SYVADS. This CDR3 region has 16 residues. After removal of 1 base from V and 1 base from J, the junction contained 4 bases not matched to a gene. The full variable domain, in which reference TRBV13-3 and TRBJ1-4 provide the parts outside the CDR3, is EAAVTQSPRSKVAVTGGKVTLSCHQTNNHDYMYWYRQDTGHGLRLIHYSYVADSTEKGDIPDGYKASRPSQENFSLILELASLSQTAVYFCASSDRQGNSNERLFFGHGTKLSVL.

To note about this clone: The gene symbols are mouse symbols. The CDR3 goes on 4 residues after the read ends, and that part is filled in from the germline J gene. The chain joins TRBV16 to TRBJ2-5; TRBD2 aligns across 10 bases. V dropped 1 base and J dropped 0; count of bases not matched to a gene: 4. This CDR3 has 17 amino acids. CDR1 SGHSA and CDR2 FRNQAP come from the germline V gene. The CDR3 bases that were read are TGTGCAAGCAGCTTAGTACTGGGGGGGGAGAACCAAGAC. The encoded protein is CASSLVLGGENQD. The full CDR3 protein is CASSLVLGGENQDTQYF.

This clone has a handful of counts. Genes and germline are mouse. The read is 4 residues too short to cover the CDR3 end, so that end is filled in from the germline J gene. This chain connects TRBV19 to TRBJ1-1; D is uncertain. The CDR3 extends over 13 amino acids. Trimming pared 5 bases from V and 3 bases from J, leaving 11 bases between. Germline V gene lookup returns CDR1 FNHDT and CDR2 SITEND (reference sequence). CDR3 DNA (partial): TGTGCCAGCAGAGGGTTTGTAGACACA. This sequence encodes CASRGFVDT. The whole CDR3 reads CASRGFVDTEVFF.

In the case of this clone: All gene names here are mouse names. CDR3 DNA, as far as it was read: TGCACCTGCAGGCAGGAATAT. Translated: CTCRQEY. The entire CDR3 sequence reads CTCRQEYEQYF. This sequence joins TRBV1 and TRBJ2-7, with D uncertain. The read is 4 residues too short to cover the CDR3 end, so that end is filled in from the germline J gene. The length of the CDR3 is 11 residues. Germline CDR1 is NSQYPW and CDR2 is LRSPGD (reference sequence).

Regarding this clone: All gene names here are mouse names. The read stops 4 residues short of the end of the CDR3; the missing end is completed from the germline J gene. The chain links TRBV13-3 to TRBJ2-5; TRBD2 aligns across 10 bases. Germline V gives CDR1 NNHDY, CDR2 SYVADS. The length of the CDR3 is 15 residues. The trim removed 5 bases at V and 0 bases at J, leaving 3 bases unmatched. The CDR3 DNA, read in part, is TGTGCCAGCAGCGACTGGGGGGCCAACCAAGAC. It encodes CASSDWGANQD. The full CDR3 protein reads CASSDWGANQDTQYF.

This clone was seen only a few times. The DNA translation disagrees with the TCRdb protein at residue 9, so the protein in this description comes from the DNA. Any gene name here is a mouse gene name. The DNA ends 3 residues before the CDR3 does, and the rest of the CDR3 is filled in from the germline J gene. V gene TRBV1 combines with J gene TRBJ1-6, with D tentatively TRBD1 (6 bases). TRBJ1-6 is designated an ORF whose function remains uncertain. CDR3 length: 12 amino acids. The V end was cut by 4 bases, the J end by 8 bases, with 6 bases between. The germline V gene has CDR1 NSQYPW and CDR2 LRSPGD (reference sequence). The CDR3 spells CTCSGTDSPLYF. The CDR3 DNA, read in part, is TGCACCTGCAGTGGGACAGATTCGCCC.

This clone was seen a few times. Mouse germline and gene names are used. The read terminates 4 residues ahead of where the CDR3 ends, so the germline J gene completes it. The chain combines TRBV1 with TRBJ2-7; 9 bases align to TRBD2. The V gene's germline CDR1 is NSQYPW and CDR2 LRSPGD (reference sequence). The CDR3 has 13 residues. CDR3 DNA (partial): TGCACCTGCAGCCCGGGACTGGGATAT. Amino acid sequence: CTCSPGLGY. The complete CDR3 reads CTCSPGLGYEQYF.

Of note for this clone: Gene names and germline refer to mouse. The missing CDR3 end, 4 residues past where the read stops, is filled in from the germline J gene. The rearrangement uses TRBV13-3 and TRBJ1-2; D might be TRBD1 (6 bases). The CDR3 covers 12 residues. Germline CDR1 NNHDY, CDR2 SYVADS. This CDR3 reads CASRLGGRDYTF. The sequenced CDR3 bases are TGTGCCAGCAGACTGGGGGGGCGC.

About this clone: The gene symbols are mouse symbols. The read falls 4 residues short of the CDR3 end, and the missing part is taken from the germline J gene. This chain connects TRBV13-3 to TRBJ2-7, with 10 bases identical to TRBD1. From germline, CDR1 is NNHDY and CDR2 SYVADS. The CDR3 sequence is 16 residues long. Trimming removed 4 bases from V and 3 bases from J; junction bases left unmatched: 10. The part of the CDR3 DNA that was read is TGTGCCAGCAGTCCTCGCCCCGGGACAGGGGACTAT. Residues: CASSPRPGTGDY. The full-length CDR3 reads as CASSPRPGTGDYEQYF.

This clone was detected only a few times. The protein in this entry is translated from the DNA; at residue 14 it differs from the protein listed in TCRdb. The germline and genes are mouse ones. The observed sequence ends 3 residues before the CDR3 terminus, with the missing tail filled in from the germline J gene. The chain links TRBV13-3 to TRBJ1-6, with 9 bases identical to TRBD1. TRBJ1-6 is an ORF for which the function is uncertain. Germline V lookup: CDR1 NNHDY, CDR2 SYVADS. The junction had 10 bases not matched to a gene; V was cut back by 2 bases and J by 7 bases. The CDR3 extends over 17 amino acids. CDR3 amino acids: CASSEAGQGKQNSPLYF. The covered CDR3 bases are TGTGCCAGCAGTGAAGCCGGACAGGGGAAACAGAATTCGCCC.

This clone was found a few times. The genes are named according to mouse. The sequence runs out 4 residues before the end of the CDR3; the remainder is reconstructed from the germline J gene. The chain couples TRBV1 to TRBJ1-1; 12 positions agree with TRBD1. Germline-derived CDR1 and CDR2 are NSQYPW and LRSPGD (reference sequence). Germline trimming cut 1 base from V and 4 bases from J; bases unmatched to any gene: 4. CDR3 length: 16 residues. The CDR3 bases that were read are TGCACCTGCAGTGCAGGGGACAGGGGGCGCGGCACA. This sequence encodes CTCSAGDRGRGT. The CDR3 as a whole reads CTCSAGDRGRGTEVFF.